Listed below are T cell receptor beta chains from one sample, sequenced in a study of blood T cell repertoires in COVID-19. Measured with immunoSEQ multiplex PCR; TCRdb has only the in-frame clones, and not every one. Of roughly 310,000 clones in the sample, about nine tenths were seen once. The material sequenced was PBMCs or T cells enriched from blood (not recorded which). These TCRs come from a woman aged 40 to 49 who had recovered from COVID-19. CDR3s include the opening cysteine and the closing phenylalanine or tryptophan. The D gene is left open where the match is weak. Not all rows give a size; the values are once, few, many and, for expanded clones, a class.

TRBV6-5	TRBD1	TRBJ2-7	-	TGTGCCAGCTGGGACAGAACCTACGAGCAGTACTTC	CASWDRTYEQYF
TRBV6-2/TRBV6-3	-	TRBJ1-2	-	TGTGCCAGCAGTTACTCGACTAGGGGAAAGCTCGGCTACACCTTC	CASSYSTRGKLGYTF
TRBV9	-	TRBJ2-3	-	TGTGCCAGCAGCCCGTTTCCCTGGCTCGACACAGATACGCAGTATTTT	CASSPFPWLDTDTQYF
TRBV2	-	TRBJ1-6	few	TGTGCCAGCTCAGGGGATTACACACCCCTCCACTTT	CASSGDYTPLHF
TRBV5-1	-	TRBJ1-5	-	TGCGCCAGCAGCTCAGCGGGGGGCGATCAGCCCCAGCATTTT	CASSSAGGDQPQHF
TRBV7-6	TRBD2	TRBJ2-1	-	TGTGCCAGCAGCTTAGGACTAGCGGGTTACAATGAGCAGTTCTTC	CASSLGLAGYNEQFF
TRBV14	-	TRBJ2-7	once	TGTGCCAGCAGCTCAGGGTTGTACGAGCAGTACTTC	CASSSGLYEQYF
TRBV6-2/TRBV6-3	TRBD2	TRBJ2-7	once	TGTGCCAGCAGCGGGCCCCAGCGGGGGTCCTACGAGCAGTACTTC	CASSGPQRGSYEQYF
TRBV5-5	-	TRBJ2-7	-	TGTGCCAGCAGCTTGGATCCGCGGAGCGACTACGAGCAGTACTTC	CASSLDPRSDYEQYF
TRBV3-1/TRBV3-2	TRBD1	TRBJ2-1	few	TGTGCCAGCAGCCTCCTGACAGGGGGTTTCGACAATGAGCAGTTCTTC	CASSLLTGGFDNEQFF
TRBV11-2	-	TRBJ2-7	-	TGTGCCAGCAGCCCAGGGATTATCGAGCAGTACTTC	CASSPGIIEQYF
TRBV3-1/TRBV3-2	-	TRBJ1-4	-	TGTGCCAGCAGCCAAACCGGGACAACTAATGAAAAACTGTTTTTT	CASSQTGTTNEKLFF
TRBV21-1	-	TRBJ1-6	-	TGTGCCAGCAGCTTTTCCCGGGCAGGGCCCTCCTATAATTCACCCCTCCACTTT	CASSFSRAGPSYNSPLHF
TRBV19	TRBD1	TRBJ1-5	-	TGTGCCAGTACCCCGACAGGGTTGGGCAATCAGCCCCAGCATTTT	CASTPTGLGNQPQHF
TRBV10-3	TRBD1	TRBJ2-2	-	TGTGCCATCAGTGAGTCAGGACAGGTCAACACCGGGGAGCTGTTTTTT	CAISESGQVNTGELFF
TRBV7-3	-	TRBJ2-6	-	TGTGCCAGCAGCTCCCAGGCTACCGGGGCCAACGTCCTGACTTTC	CASSSQATGANVLTF
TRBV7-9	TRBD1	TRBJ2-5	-	TGTGCCAGCAGCTTAAATGCAGGGGGAGAGACCCAGTACTTC	CASSLNAGGETQYF
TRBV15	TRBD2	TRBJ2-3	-	TGTGCCACTCTAGCGGTTCGCACAGATACGCAGTATTTT	CATLAVRTDTQYF
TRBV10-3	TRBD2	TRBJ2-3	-	TGTGCCATCAGTGAGTCCCTAGCGGGAGATACGCAGTATTTT	CAISESLAGDTQYF
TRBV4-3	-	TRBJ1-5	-	TGCGCCAGCAGCCAAGATAGAAGCGGGCCCCAGCATTTT	CASSQDRSGPQHF
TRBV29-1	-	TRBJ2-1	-	TGCAGCGTTGCTATGTATGAGCAGTTCTTC	CSVAMYEQFF
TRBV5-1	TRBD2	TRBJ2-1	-	TGCGCCAGCAGCCAAGGTGCGGGGGGGTGGAATGAGCAGTTCTTC	CASSQGAGGWNEQFF
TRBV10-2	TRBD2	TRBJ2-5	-	TGCGCCAGCAGCTTTGCGGGAGGGGTCGGGGAGACCCAGTACTTC	CASSFAGGVGETQYF
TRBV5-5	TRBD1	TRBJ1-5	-	TGTGCCAGCAGCTTCCAGGGGGCGATTCAGCCCCAGCATTTT	CASSFQGAIQPQHF
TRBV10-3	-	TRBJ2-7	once	TGTGCCATCAAGCTAGAAGGAACCTACGAGCAGTACTTC	CAIKLEGTYEQYF
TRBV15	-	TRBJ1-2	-	TGTGCCACCAGCGTGCCGGGTCGAAGCTACTATGGCTACACCTTC	CATSVPGRSYYGYTF
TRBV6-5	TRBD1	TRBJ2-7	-	TGTGCCAGCAGAACCACACAGGGGGCCTACGAGCAGTACTTC	CASRTTQGAYEQYF
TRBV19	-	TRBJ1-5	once	TGTGCCAGTACCACGGGACGCGGGCAGGGGTATTACCAGCCCCAGCATTTT	CASTTGRGQGYYQPQHF
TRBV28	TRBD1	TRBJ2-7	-	TGTGCCAGCAGTTTATACCCCTTGGGACAGGGGGACGAGCAGTACTTC	CASSLYPLGQGDEQYF